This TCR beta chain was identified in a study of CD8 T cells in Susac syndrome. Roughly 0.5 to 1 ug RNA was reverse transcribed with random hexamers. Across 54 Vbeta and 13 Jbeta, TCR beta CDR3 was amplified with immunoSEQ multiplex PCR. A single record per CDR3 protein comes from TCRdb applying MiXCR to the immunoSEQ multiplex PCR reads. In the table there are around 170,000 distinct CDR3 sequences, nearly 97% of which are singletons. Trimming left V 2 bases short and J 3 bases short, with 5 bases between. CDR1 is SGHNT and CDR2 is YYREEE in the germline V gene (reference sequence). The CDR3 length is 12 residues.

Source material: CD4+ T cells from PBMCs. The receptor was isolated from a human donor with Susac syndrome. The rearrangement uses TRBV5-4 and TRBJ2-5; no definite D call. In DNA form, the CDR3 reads TGTGCCAGCAGCTTCGATGAAGAGACCCAGTACTTC. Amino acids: CASSFDEETQYF. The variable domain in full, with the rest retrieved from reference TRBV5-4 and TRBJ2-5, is ETGVTQSPTHLIKTRGQQVTLRCSSQSGHNTVSWYQQALGQGPQFIFQYYREEENGRGNFPPRFSGLQFPNYSSELNVNALELDDSALYLCASSFDEETQYFGPGTRLLVL.